These 5 T cell receptor beta chains came from one sample sequenced in a study of CD8 T cells in ankylosing spondylitis. TCRdb reanalysed the 5' RACE reads using MiXCR and keeps one entry per CDR3 protein. The data contain 25,000 to 30,000 distinct CDR3 sequences, 5.3% of them singletons. Sequencing was carried out using blood, either unsorted or a sorted T cell fraction (not recorded which). The receptors originated from a female donor with ankylosing spondylitis or in good health (not recorded which).

This clonotype was detected ten times or more. The rearrangement joins TRBV9 to TRBJ2-7; TRBD1 matches 9 bases. After removal of 5 bases from V and 7 bases from J, the junction contained 13 bases not matched to a gene. This CDR3 region has 15 residues. Germline V gives CDR1 SGDLS, CDR2 YYNGEE. The CDR3 loop is CASSTRGTGNEEQYF. In nucleotides, the CDR3 is TGTGCCAGCAGTACGAGAGGGACAGGGAACGAAGAGCAGTACTTC.

In its sample, this clonotype is medium-sized. The chain joins TRBV9 to TRBJ2-7; no definite D call. Trimming shortened V by 3 bases and J by 0 bases, and 10 bases separated the two germline ends. The CDR3 spans 14 residues. The germline CDR1 and CDR2 sequences are SGDLS and YYNGEE. CDR3 coding DNA: TGTGCCAGCAGCGCGCAAACCTTCTCCTACGAGCAGTACTTC. It codes for CASSAQTFSYEQYF.

This clonotype was seen at least ten times. The V and J genes are TRBV9 and TRBJ1-2; 7 bases fit TRBD1. V lost 5 bases to trimming and J lost 6 bases; unmatched junction nucleotides: 10. Germline V gene data show CDR1 as SGDLS and CDR2 as YYNGEE. The CDR3 consists of 14 residues. The CDR3 is CASRADRVMDGYTF. Written as DNA, the CDR3 is TGTGCCAGCAGAGCCGACAGGGTAATGGATGGCTACACCTTC.

In its sample, this clonotype was seen many times. V usage is TRBV9 and J usage is TRBJ1-2; 8 bases map to TRBD1. V was clipped by 2 bases and J by 4 bases; unmatched bases: 7. Germline CDR1 is SGDLS and CDR2 is YYNGEE. There are 15 residues in the CDR3. In nucleotides, the CDR3 is TGTGCCAGCAGCGTTGCATTTCAGGGGGCCTATGGCTACACCTTC. Its protein product is CASSVAFQGAYGYTF. Full variable domain (outside the CDR3, taken from reference TRBV9 and TRBJ1-2): DSGVTQTPKHLITATGQRVTLRCSPRSGDLSVYWYQQSLDQGLQFLIQYYNGEERAKGNILERFSAQQFPDLHSELNLSSLELGDSALYFCASSVAFQGAYGYTFGSGTRLTVV.

The sample holds many counts of this clonotype. The chain has TRBV9 and TRBJ1-5, with D uncertain. The germline V and J ends were trimmed by 0 bases and 3 bases, with 10 bases remaining between them. Germline CDR1 SGDLS, CDR2 YYNGEE. The CDR3 runs to 15 residues. In nucleotides, the CDR3 is TGTGCCAGCAGCGTAGATTGGCAGTTCAATCAGCCCCAGCATTTT. Translation gives CASSVDWQFNQPQHF.